This T cell receptor beta chain emerged from a study of blood T cell repertoires in COVID-19. Sequencing was performed with immunoSEQ multiplex PCR; in TCRdb, only in-frame clones are kept and a portion is missing. The data hold about 180,000 clones, with more than 75% observed a single time. The V end lost 2 bases, the J end lost 0 bases, and 4 bases lay between the germline ends. The V gene's germline CDR1 is MGHRA and CDR2 YSYEKL. The CDR3 is 13 residues long. V usage is TRBV4-1 and J usage is TRBJ1-1; no firm D call. The TCR originated in a woman aged 25 to 39 who had recovered from COVID-19. Sequencing was carried out using PBMCs or T cells enriched from blood (not recorded which). The CDR3 protein is CASSQNLNTEAFF. The CDR3, as DNA: TGCGCCAGCAGCCAAAACTTGAACACTGAAGCTTTCTTT.